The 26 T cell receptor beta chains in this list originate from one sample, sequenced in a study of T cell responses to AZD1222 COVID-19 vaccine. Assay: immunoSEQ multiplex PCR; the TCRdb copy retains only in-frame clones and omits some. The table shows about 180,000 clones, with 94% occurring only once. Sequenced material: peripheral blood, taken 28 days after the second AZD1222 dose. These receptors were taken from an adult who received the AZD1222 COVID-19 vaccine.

CDR3 residues: CASSVPGQRAYEQYF. The CDR3 DNA reads TGTGCCAGCAGTGTGCCAGGACAAAGGGCCTACGAGCAGTACTTC. The chain employs TRBV7-9 and TRBJ2-7; perhaps TRBD1 as D (5 bases). There are 15 residues in the CDR3. V dropped 6 bases and J dropped 2 bases, with 17 bases sitting between them. The germline V gene has CDR1 SEHNR and CDR2 FQNEAQ (reference sequence).

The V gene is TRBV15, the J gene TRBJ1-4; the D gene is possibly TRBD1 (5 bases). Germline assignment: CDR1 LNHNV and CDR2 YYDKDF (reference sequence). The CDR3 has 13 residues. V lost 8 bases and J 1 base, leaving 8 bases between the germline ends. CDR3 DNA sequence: TGTGCCACCGGGGACGGAACTAATGAAAAACTGTTTTTT. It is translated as CATGDGTNEKLFF.

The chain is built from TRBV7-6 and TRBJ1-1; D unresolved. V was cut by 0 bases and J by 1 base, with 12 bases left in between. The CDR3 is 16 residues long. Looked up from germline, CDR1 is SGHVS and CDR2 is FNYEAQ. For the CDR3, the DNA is TGTGCCAGCAGCTTAGCGGCGAACGGAAGGAACACTGAAGCTTTCTTT. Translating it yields CASSLAANGRNTEAFF.

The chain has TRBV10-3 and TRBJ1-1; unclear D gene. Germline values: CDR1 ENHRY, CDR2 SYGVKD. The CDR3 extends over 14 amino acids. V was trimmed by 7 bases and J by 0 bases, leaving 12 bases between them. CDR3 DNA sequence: TGTGCCATCACCGCTGGGGAATTGAACACTGAAGCTTTCTTT. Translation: CAITAGELNTEAFF.

The CDR3: CASRGTGANYGYTF. Here the CDR3 DNA reads TGTGCCTCCCGAGGGACAGGGGCTAACTATGGCTACACCTTC. The chain is built from TRBV5-5 and TRBJ1-2; TRBD1 agrees at 10 bases. Germline V gene data show CDR1 as SGHKS and CDR2 as YYEKEE (reference sequence). Trimming cost V 10 bases and J 0 bases; bases outside gene matches: 6. This CDR3 spans 14 amino acids.

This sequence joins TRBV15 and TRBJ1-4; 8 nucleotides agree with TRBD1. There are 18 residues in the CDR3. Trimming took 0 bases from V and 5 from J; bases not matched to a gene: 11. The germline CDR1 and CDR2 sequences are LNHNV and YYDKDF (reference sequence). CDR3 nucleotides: TGTGCCACCAGCAGAGATCTGGGACAGGTGTACCAAAATGAAAAACTGTTTTTT. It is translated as CATSRDLGQVYQNEKLFF.

The CDR3 protein is CASSPVRPVGGSEQYF. For the CDR3, the DNA is TGTGCCAGCTCACCTGTCCGCCCCGTCGGGGGAAGCGAGCAGTACTTC. The chain links TRBV18 to TRBJ2-7; TRBD2 is a possible D gene (6 bases). The CDR3 covers 16 residues. The germline V and J ends were trimmed by 3 bases and 6 bases, with 21 bases remaining between them. In germline, CDR1 is KGHSH, CDR2 LQKENI.

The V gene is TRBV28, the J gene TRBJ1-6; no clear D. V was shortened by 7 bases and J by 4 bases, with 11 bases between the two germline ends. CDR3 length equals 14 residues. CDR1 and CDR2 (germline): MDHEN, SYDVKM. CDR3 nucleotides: TGTGCCAGCAACCCATCCTCATATAATTCACCCCTCCACTTT. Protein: CASNPSSYNSPLHF.

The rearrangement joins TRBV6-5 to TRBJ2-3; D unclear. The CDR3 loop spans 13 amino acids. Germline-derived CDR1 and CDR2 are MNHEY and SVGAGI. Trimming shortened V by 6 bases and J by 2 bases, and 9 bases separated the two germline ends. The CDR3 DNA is TGTGCCAGCAGACCTAACCCCACAGATACGCAGTATTTT. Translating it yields CASRPNPTDTQYF.

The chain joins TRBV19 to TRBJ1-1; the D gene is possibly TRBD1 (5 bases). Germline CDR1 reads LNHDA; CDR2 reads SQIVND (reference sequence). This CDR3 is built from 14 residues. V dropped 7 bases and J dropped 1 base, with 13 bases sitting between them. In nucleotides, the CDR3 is TGTGCCAGTATTTACGGGGGACCGAACACTGAAGCTTTCTTT. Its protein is CASIYGGPNTEAFF.

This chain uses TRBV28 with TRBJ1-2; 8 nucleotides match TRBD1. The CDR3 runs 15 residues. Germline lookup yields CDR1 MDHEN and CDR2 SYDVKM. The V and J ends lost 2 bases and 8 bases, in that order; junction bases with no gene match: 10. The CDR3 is CASSLIRQGARGYTF. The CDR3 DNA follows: TGTGCCAGCAGTTTAATCAGGCAGGGGGCGCGAGGCTACACCTTC.

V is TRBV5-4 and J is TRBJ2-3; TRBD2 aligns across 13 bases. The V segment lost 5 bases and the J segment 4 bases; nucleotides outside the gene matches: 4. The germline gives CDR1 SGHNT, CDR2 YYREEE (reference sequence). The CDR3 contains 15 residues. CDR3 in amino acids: CASSLGLAGADTQYF. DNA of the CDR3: TGTGCCAGCAGTCTCGGACTAGCGGGGGCAGATACGCAGTATTTT.

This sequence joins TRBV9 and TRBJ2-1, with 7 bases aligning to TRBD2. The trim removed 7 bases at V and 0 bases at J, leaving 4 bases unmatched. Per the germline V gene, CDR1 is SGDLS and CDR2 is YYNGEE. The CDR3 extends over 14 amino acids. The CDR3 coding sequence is TGTGCCAGCCAAGGCGGGAGCTCCTACAATGAGCAGTTCTTC. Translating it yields CASQGGSSYNEQFF.

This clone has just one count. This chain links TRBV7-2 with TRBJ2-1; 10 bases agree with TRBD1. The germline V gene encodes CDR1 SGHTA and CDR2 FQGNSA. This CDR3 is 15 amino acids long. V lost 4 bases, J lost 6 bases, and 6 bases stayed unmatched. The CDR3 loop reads CASSSDRGAVNEQFF. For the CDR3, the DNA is TGTGCCAGCAGCTCGGACAGGGGGGCGGTCAATGAGCAGTTCTTC.

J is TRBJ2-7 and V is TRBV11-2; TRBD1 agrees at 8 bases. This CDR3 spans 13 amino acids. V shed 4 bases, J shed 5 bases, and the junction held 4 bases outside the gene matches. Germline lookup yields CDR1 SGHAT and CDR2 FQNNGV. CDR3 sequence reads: CASSYGQGHEQYF. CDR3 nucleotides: TGTGCCAGCAGCTATGGACAGGGCCACGAGCAGTACTTC. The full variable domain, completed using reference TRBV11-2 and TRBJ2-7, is EAGVAQSPRYKIIEKRQSVAFWCNPISGHATLYWYQQILGQGPKLLIQFQNNGVVDDSQLPKDRFSAERLKGVDSTLKIQPAKLEDSAVYLCASSYGQGHEQYFGPGTRLTVT.

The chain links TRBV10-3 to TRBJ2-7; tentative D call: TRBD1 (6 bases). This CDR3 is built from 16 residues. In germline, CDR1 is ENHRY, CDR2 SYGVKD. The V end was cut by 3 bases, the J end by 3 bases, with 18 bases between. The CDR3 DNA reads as TGTGCCATCAGTGACCACGAAGGGACATACGGCTACGAGCAGTACTTC. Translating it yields CAISDHEGTYGYEQYF.

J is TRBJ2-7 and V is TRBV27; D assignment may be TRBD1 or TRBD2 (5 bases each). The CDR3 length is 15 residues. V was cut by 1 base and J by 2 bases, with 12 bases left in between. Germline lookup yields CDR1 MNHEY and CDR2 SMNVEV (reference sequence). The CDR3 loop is CASSLFSGGPYEQYF. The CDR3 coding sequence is TGTGCCAGCAGTTTATTCTCTGGGGGACCCTACGAGCAGTACTTC.

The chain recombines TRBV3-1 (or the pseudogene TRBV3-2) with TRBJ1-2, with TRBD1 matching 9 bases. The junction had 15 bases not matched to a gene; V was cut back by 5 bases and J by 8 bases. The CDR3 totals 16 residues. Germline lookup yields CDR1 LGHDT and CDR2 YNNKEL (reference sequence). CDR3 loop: CASSAADQGQGGGYTF. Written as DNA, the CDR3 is TGTGCCAGCAGCGCGGCTGATCAGGGACAGGGCGGGGGCTACACCTTC.

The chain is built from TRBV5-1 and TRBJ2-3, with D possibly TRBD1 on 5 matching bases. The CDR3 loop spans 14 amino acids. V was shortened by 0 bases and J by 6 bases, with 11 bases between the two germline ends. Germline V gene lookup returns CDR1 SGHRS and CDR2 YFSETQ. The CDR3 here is CASSLVRGTDTQYF. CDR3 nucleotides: TGCGCCAGCAGCTTGGTTAGGGGTACCGATACGCAGTATTTT.

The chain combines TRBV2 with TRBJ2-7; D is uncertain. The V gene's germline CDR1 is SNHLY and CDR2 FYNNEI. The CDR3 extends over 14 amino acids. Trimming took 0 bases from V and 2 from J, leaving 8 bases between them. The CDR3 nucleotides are TGTGCCAGCAGTGAAGCGCTCGGTCCCTACGAGCAGTACTTC. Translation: CASSEALGPYEQYF. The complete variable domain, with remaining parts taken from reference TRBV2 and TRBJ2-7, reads EPEVTQTPSHQVTQMGQEVILRCVPISNHLYFYWYRQILGQKVEFLVSFYNNEISEKSEIFDDQFSVERPDGSNFTLKIRSTKLEDSAMYFCASSEALGPYEQYFGPGTRLTVT.

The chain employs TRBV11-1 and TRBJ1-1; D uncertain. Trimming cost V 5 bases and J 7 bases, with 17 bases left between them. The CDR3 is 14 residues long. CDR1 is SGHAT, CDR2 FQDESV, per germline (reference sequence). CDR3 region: CASSRTFGVSEAFF. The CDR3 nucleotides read TGTGCCAGCAGCCGGACTTTTGGAGTCAGTGAAGCTTTCTTT.

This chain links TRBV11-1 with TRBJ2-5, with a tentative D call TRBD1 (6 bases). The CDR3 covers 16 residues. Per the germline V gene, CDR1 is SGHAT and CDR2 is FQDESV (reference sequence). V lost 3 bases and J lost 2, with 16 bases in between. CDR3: CASSFGQNRPQETQYF. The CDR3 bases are TGTGCCAGCAGCTTCGGACAGAACAGACCTCAAGAGACCCAGTACTTC. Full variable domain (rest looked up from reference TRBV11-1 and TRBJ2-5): EAEVAQSPRYKITEKSQAVAFWCDPISGHATLYWYRQILGQGPELLVQFQDESVVDDSQLPKDRFSAERLKGVDSTLKIQPAELGDSAMYLCASSFGQNRPQETQYFGPGTRLLVL.

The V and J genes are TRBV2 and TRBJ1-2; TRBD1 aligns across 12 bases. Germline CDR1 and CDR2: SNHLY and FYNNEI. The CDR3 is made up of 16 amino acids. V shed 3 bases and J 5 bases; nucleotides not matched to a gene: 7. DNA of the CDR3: TGTGCCAGCAGTGAGGGGACAGGGGGCCCTTGGTATGGCTACACCTTC. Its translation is CASSEGTGGPWYGYTF. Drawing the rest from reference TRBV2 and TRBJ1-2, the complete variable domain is EPEVTQTPSHQVTQMGQEVILRCVPISNHLYFYWYRQILGQKVEFLVSFYNNEISEKSEIFDDQFSVERPDGSNFTLKIRSTKLEDSAMYFCASSEGTGGPWYGYTFGSGTRLTVV.

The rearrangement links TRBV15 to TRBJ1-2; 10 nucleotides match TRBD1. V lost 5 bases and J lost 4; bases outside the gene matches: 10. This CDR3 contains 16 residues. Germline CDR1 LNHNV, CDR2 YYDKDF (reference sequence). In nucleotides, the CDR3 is TGTGCCACCAGCTCACCGGGACAGGGGCTTGCCTATGGCTACACCTTC. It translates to CATSSPGQGLAYGYTF.

CDR3 nucleotides: TGTGCCAGCAGTGAAACAGGATTTAATCAGCCCCAGCATTTT. Translated, it gives CASSETGFNQPQHF. This rearrangement joins TRBV6-1 to TRBJ1-5; D possibly corresponds to TRBD1 (5 bases). CDR1 is MNHNS and CDR2 is SASEGT in the germline V gene. The length of the CDR3 is 14 residues. V lost 2 bases and J lost 4, with 9 bases in between.

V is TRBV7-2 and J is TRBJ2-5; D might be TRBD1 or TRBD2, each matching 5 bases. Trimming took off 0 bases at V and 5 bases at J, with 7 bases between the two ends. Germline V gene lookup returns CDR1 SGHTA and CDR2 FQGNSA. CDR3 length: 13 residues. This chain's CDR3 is CASSLAGTETQYF. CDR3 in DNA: TGTGCCAGCAGCTTAGCAGGGACGGAGACCCAGTACTTC.